The next 3 T cell receptor beta chains were all read from a single sample in a study of immune evolution from preneoplasia to lung adenocarcinoma. The table came from immunoSEQ multiplex PCR; TCRdb's copy has only in-frame clones and leaves some out. This sample has about 8,000 clones; 75% to 85% occur once, and the top ten carry 6% to 8%. The sequencing input was FFPE adjacent normal lung tissue. All receptors come from a person aged 65-85 years with lung adenocarcinoma.

This clone came up a few times. The chain uses TRBV30 and TRBJ1-1; 8 bases are a match to TRBD1. The V gene's germline CDR1 is GTSNPN and CDR2 SVGIG (reference sequence). V shed 0 bases and J 4 bases; nucleotides not matched to a gene: 4. The CDR3 extends over 14 amino acids. DNA of the CDR3: TGTGCCTGGAGTGTGGACAGGGTAGTCACTGAAGCTTTCTTT. Amino acid sequence: CAWSVDRVVTEAFF.

This clone was recorded once. This chain links TRBV25-1 with TRBJ1-6; 7 nucleotides line up with TRBD1. Germline V gene data show CDR1 as MGHDK and CDR2 as SYGVNS. The CDR3 length is 13 residues. V shed 7 bases and J 7 bases; nucleotides not matched to a gene: 4. For the CDR3, the DNA is TGTGCCAGCAATGGACAGGAGAATTCACCCCTCCACTTT. The encoded protein is CASNGQENSPLHF. Variable domain in full (rest from reference TRBV25-1 and TRBJ1-6): EADIYQTPRYLVIGTGKKITLECSQTMGHDKMYWYQQDPGMELHLIHYSYGVNSTEKGDLSSESTVSRIRTEHFPLTLESARPSHTSQYLCASNGQENSPLHFGNGTRLTVT.

This sequence joins TRBV4-1 and TRBJ1-3; D is unclear. V was clipped by 1 base and J by 0 bases, with 10 bases between them. The CDR3 contains 16 residues. From germline, CDR1 is MGHRA and CDR2 YSYEKL. For the CDR3, the DNA is TGCGCCAGCAGCCAAGTAGGCGGTCCCTCTGGAAACACCATATATTTT. Amino acids: CASSQVGGPSGNTIYF.